This passage covers 10 T cell receptor beta chains from one sample sequenced in a study of blood T cells in healthy people across ages. Together with a sample-barcoded 5' primer, a J-beta primer mix was included in a second PCR lasting about 7 to 11 cycles. TCRdb used MiXCR to reprocess the 5' RACE reads, holding one entry per CDR3 protein. The sample records approximately 780,000 distinct CDR3 sequences, about a quarter being singletons. These data also featured in a second study, about T cells of mothers and their children.

The sequenced material came from blood. These receptors all come from a boy aged 5-17 years in good health.

The CDR3 protein is CASSESLRGQETQYF. The CDR3 DNA is TGCGCCAGCAGTGAGTCGCTCAGGGGGCAAGAGACCCAGTACTTC. The chain has TRBV10-1 and TRBJ2-5, with 7 bases fitting TRBD1. The germline gives CDR1 WNHNN, CDR2 SYGVQD (reference sequence). V shed 0 bases and J 2 bases; nucleotides not matched to a gene: 3. This CDR3 has 15 residues.

The chain couples TRBV10-3 to TRBJ1-3, with TRBD1 matching 7 bases. Germline CDR1 and CDR2: ENHRY and SYGVKD. The CDR3 is made up of 16 amino acids. The ends lost 5 bases at V and 0 bases at J; junction bases unmatched: 7. CDR3 amino acids: CAISSTGSTSGNTIYF. The CDR3 DNA is TGTGCCATCAGTTCGACAGGGAGTACCTCTGGAAACACCATATATTTT.

This CDR3 is CANGQGGGEQYF. In nucleotides, the CDR3 is TGTGCCAACGGACAGGGGGGTGGCGAGCAGTACTTC. V is TRBV10-3 and J is TRBJ2-7; 10 bases map to TRBD1. V was clipped by 10 bases and J by 6 bases; unmatched bases: 6. CDR3 length: 12 residues. Germline CDR1 ENHRY, CDR2 SYGVKD.

The sample holds a few counts of this clonotype. This chain connects TRBV6-6 to TRBJ2-3; D might be TRBD2 (6 bases). Germline assignment: CDR1 MNHNY and CDR2 SVGAGI (reference sequence). The CDR3 consists of 14 residues. Trimming pared 4 bases from V and 6 bases from J, leaving 14 bases between. This CDR3 is CASSSRGLDDTQYF. For the CDR3, the DNA is TGTGCCAGCAGTTCCCGGGGGTTGGATGATACGCAGTATTTT.

V gene TRBV20-1 combines with J gene TRBJ2-3; D is perhaps TRBD1 (6 bases). CDR1 DFQATT and CDR2 SNEGSKA come from the germline V gene (reference sequence). Deletions cut 4 bases from V and 3 bases from J, with 11 bases between. The CDR3 length is 13 residues. The CDR3 reads CSAIPGHTDTQYF. CDR3 DNA: TGCAGTGCTATCCCGGGACATACAGATACGCAGTATTTT.

This clonotype showed up just a few times. This rearrangement joins TRBV10-3 to TRBJ2-1; D unclear. The CDR3 is 15 amino acids. The V end lost 3 bases, the J end lost 0 bases, and 9 bases lay between the germline ends. Germline lookup yields CDR1 ENHRY and CDR2 SYGVKD. The CDR3 bases are TGTGCCATCAGTGAACCGGAAAGCTCCTACAATGAGCAGTTCTTC. This codes for CAISEPESSYNEQFF.

The J gene is TRBJ2-5, the V gene TRBV3-1; 16 nucleotides align to TRBD2. The J call may be in error: the DNA end matches TRBJ2-1 better. Germline V lookup: CDR1 LGHDT, CDR2 YNNKEL (reference sequence). CDR3 length equals 18 residues. DNA of the CDR3: TGTGCCAGCAGCCCGGTCCCGGGACTAGCGGGGGGGCTCAATGAGCAGTTCTTC. Amino acid sequence: CASSPVPGLAGGLNEQFF.

The V and J genes are TRBV2 and TRBJ2-1, with a possible D match to TRBD2 (7 bases). The CDR3 consists of 15 residues. The germline V gene has CDR1 SNHLY and CDR2 FYNNEI. V dropped 4 bases and J dropped 3 bases, with 13 bases sitting between them. CDR3 nucleotide sequence: TGTGCCAGCAGTGCCCCGGGGGGCCGCTACAATGAGCAGTTCTTC. Translating gives CASSAPGGRYNEQFF.

This clonotype occurred a few times. The rearrangement links TRBV29-1 to TRBJ2-5; 9 bases fit TRBD2. The CDR3 is 15 amino acids. The trim removed 5 bases at V and 5 bases at J, leaving 12 bases unmatched. The germline gives CDR1 SQVTM, CDR2 ANQGSEA. The chain's CDR3 is CSVNIAGTSMETQYF. The DNA of the CDR3 is TGCAGCGTTAATATAGCCGGGACTAGCATGGAGACCCAGTACTTC.

Only a few counts were recorded for this clonotype. V is TRBV12-3 or TRBV12-4 and J is TRBJ2-5, with D maybe TRBD2 (6 bases). V dropped 5 bases and J dropped 4 bases, with 11 bases sitting between them. The CDR3 contains 13 residues. The CDR3 bases are TGTGCCAGCAGTGGAGGGACCCTAGAGACCCAGTACTTC. Protein: CASSGGTLETQYF.